Shown below are 9 T cell receptor beta chains from a single sample sequenced in a study of CDR3 diversity in severe acne. TCRdb reprocessed the PCR reads via MiXCR and lists one record per CDR3 protein. The sample lists some 85,000 distinct CDR3 sequences; about 53% were seen once. The sample was blood. These receptors all stem from a male donor with severe acne vulgaris.

Points on this clonotype: Sequence at one end of the junction differs from germline and may be a read error. The rearrangement links TRBV5-6 to TRBJ2-5, with D perhaps TRBD1 or TRBD2 (5 bases each). Germline assignment: CDR1 SGHDT and CDR2 YYEEEE. The CDR3 runs to 15 residues. CDR3 bases: TGTGCCAGCAGCTGGAGACAGCTTGGAGGAGAGGCCCAGTACTTC. Translation: CASSWRQLGGEAQYF.

This clonotype was seen repeatedly, ten times or more. DNA for the CDR3: TGCGCCAGCAGCCCAACACCCGCCCCCGCGACCTACGAGCAGTACTTC. Its translation is CASSPTPAPATYEQYF. This chain uses TRBV4-1 with TRBJ2-7; D gene ambiguous. The CDR3 is 16 amino acids. Germline V CDR1 and CDR2: MGHRA, YSYEKL. V gave up 4 bases and J gave up 2 bases, with 18 bases separating them.

This clonotype was counted at least ten times. This chain links TRBV11-2 with TRBJ1-1, with D perhaps matching TRBD1 (5 bases). The CDR3 consists of 15 residues. Trimming cost V 6 bases and J 5 bases, with 19 bases left between them. Germline lookup yields CDR1 SGHAT and CDR2 FQNNGV. Written as DNA, the CDR3 is TGTGCCAGCAGTCTTCCCGCGTGGGGGATGACTGAAGCTTTCTTT. Protein sequence: CASSLPAWGMTEAFF.

To note about this clonotype: A much larger clone sits a single nucleotide away, making a read error possible. This chain connects TRBV6-5 to TRBJ2-7; no definite D call. Germline CDR1 is MNHEY and CDR2 is SVGAGI. The CDR3 loop spans 16 amino acids. V lost 0 bases, J lost 3 bases, and 15 bases lay in between. The DNA for the CDR3 is TGTGCCAGCAGTTACTCGATGCCGGGCCGTTTCTACGAGCAGTACTTC. It encodes CASSYSMPGRFYEQYF.

Relative to its sample, this clonotype is medium-sized (0.01 to 0.1%). The chain uses TRBV7-6 and TRBJ2-1; D is undetermined. Germline V gene lookup returns CDR1 SGHVS and CDR2 FNYEAQ. This CDR3 has 14 residues. The ends were cut back, 3 bases at V and 0 bases at J, with 6 bases in the middle. This chain's CDR3 is CASSFQSSYNEQFF. CDR3 sequence (DNA): TGTGCCAGCAGCTTTCAGAGCTCCTACAATGAGCAGTTCTTC.

This clonotype was observed many times. The chain couples TRBV6-1 to TRBJ2-7, with 7 bases matching TRBD2. CDR1 and CDR2 (germline): MNHNS, SASEGT. This CDR3 has 16 amino acids. The V segment lost 7 bases and the J segment 5 bases; nucleotides outside the gene matches: 17. In DNA, the CDR3 is TGTGCCAGCACTGGCGGGAGAGCAGGGTTGGTGCACGAGCAGTACTTC. This encodes CASTGGRAGLVHEQYF.

The CDR3 sequence: CASSLTSPRDTQYF. DNA for the CDR3: TGTGCCAGCAGCTTGACTAGCCCCCGTGATACGCAGTATTTT. V is TRBV7-2 and J is TRBJ2-3, with 7 nucleotides matching TRBD2. Looked up from germline, CDR1 is SGHTA and CDR2 is FQGNSA. The J segment lost 6 bases and the V segment lost 3 bases, leaving 6 bases of the junction unmatched. The CDR3 consists of 14 residues.

The chain links TRBV29-1 to TRBJ2-7, with TRBD2 identical over 12 bases. CDR1 and CDR2 (germline): SQVTM, ANQGSEA. The CDR3 loop spans 13 amino acids. V was pared by 6 bases and J by 1 base, with 1 base of the junction left unmatched. The CDR3 protein is CSVLAGGSYEQYF. In DNA form, the CDR3 reads TGCAGCGTGCTAGCGGGAGGGTCCTACGAGCAGTACTTC.

This chain connects TRBV9 to TRBJ1-1; D is unresolved. V was clipped by 0 bases and J by 6 bases, with 9 bases between them. The CDR3 covers 13 residues. Germline CDR1 is SGDLS and CDR2 is YYNGEE. CDR3 sequence reads: CASSVEGQAEAFF. The CDR3 nucleotides are TGTGCCAGCAGCGTAGAGGGCCAGGCTGAAGCTTTCTTT.